This is a list of T cell receptor beta chains from one sample in a study of vaccination effects on CD4 cells after COVID-19. Some clones are missing from TCRdb's copy, which holds only in-frame ones; the method was immunoSEQ multiplex PCR. The sample lists tens of thousands of clones; about 74% were seen once. For these TCRs, the target antigens are not known. Sequencing was performed on CD4+ T cells from PBMCs cultured with HCoV-229E spike peptides, taken after COVID-19 vaccination. The origin of the receptors is a human donor who received a COVID-19 vaccine. CDR3s include the opening cysteine and the closing phenylalanine or tryptophan. The D gene is left open where the match is weak. Clone sizes are given selectively: once, few, many, or a class where the clone is expanded.

abundance	d_gene	v_gene	j_gene	len	CDR3nt	CDR3aa
-	-	TRBV5-1	TRBJ2-5	14	TGCGCCAGCAGCTTGCCGGCGGCCCAAGAGACCCAGTACTTC	CASSLPAAQETQYF
-	TRBD1	TRBV28	TRBJ1-2	16	TGTGCCAGCAGTCGGGGGGGGACAGGACTTGGGAATGGCTACACCTTC	CASSRGGTGLGNGYTF
-	-	TRBV19	TRBJ2-2	16	TGTGCCAGTAGCCGACAGACTACCTCTTTAGGCGGGGAGCTGTTTTTT	CASSRQTTSLGGELFF
-	-	TRBV6-5	TRBJ2-2	15	TGTGCCAGCACTCAATGGGGGCTTTACACCGGGGAGCTGTTTTTT	CASTQWGLYTGELFF
-	TRBD2	TRBV6-2/TRBV6-3	TRBJ2-3	20	TGTGCCAGCAGTTACTCGCCCGGGACGGCGGGACTAGCGGGCACAGATACGCAGTATTTT	CASSYSPGTAGLAGTDTQYF
-	-	TRBV20-1	TRBJ2-3	11	TGCAGTGCTAGAACCACAGATACGCAGTATTTT	CSARTTDTQYF
-	-	TRBV6-5	TRBJ1-1	13	TGTGCCAGCAACTCCGGCCAGAACACTGAAGCTTTCTTT	CASNSGQNTEAFF
-	-	TRBV30	TRBJ2-2	14	TGTGCCTGGCGGACTATGATGAACACCGGGGAGCTGTTTTTT	CAWRTMMNTGELFF
-	TRBD1	TRBV3-1/TRBV3-2	TRBJ2-2	16	TGTGCCAGCAGACAGACCGGGACAGGGGGGGCCGGGGAGCTGTTTTTT	CASRQTGTGGAGELFF
-	-	TRBV29-1	TRBJ1-6	13	TGCAGCGTTTCTATGGGGAACAATTCACCCCTCCACTTT	CSVSMGNNSPLHF
-	-	TRBV5-1	TRBJ1-1	14	TGCGCCAGCAGCCCGGACCCCTTGAACACTGAAGCTTTCTTT	CASSPDPLNTEAFF
few	-	TRBV5-1	TRBJ1-3	14	TGCGCCAGCAGCTTTGGCACCTCTGGAAACACCATATATTTT	CASSFGTSGNTIYF
-	-	TRBV30	TRBJ1-5	14	TGTGCCTGGAGTGCCGACGCAGACAATCAGCCCCAGCATTTT	CAWSADADNQPQHF
-	-	TRBV6-5	TRBJ2-6	15	TGTGCCAGCAGTTACCGGGGCTCTGGGGCCAACGTCCTGACTTTC	CASSYRGSGANVLTF
-	-	TRBV4-3	TRBJ2-3	14	TGCGCCAGCAGCCAGGCCGTGACTGGAGATACGCAGTATTTT	CASSQAVTGDTQYF
-	-	TRBV10-2	TRBJ2-2	14	TGCGCCAGTAACCGGGACGAGTACACCGGGGAGCTGTTTTTT	CASNRDEYTGELFF
-	-	TRBV19	TRBJ1-6	13	TGTGCCTCGCGGGACACTTATAATTCACCCCTCCACTTT	CASRDTYNSPLHF
-	-	TRBV19	TRBJ2-3	18	TGTGCCAGTAGTATATTCCCTCGAGTCGCAGGGGGCACAGATACGCAGTATTTT	CASSIFPRVAGGTDTQYF
-	TRBD1	TRBV5-1	TRBJ1-5	14	TGCGCCAGCAGCCAGGGGACAGGGAATCAGCCCCAGCATTTT	CASSQGTGNQPQHF
-	TRBD1	TRBV3-1/TRBV3-2	TRBJ1-6	17	TGTGCCAGCAGCCAAGATCTAGGTCCAGGGGGGAATTCACCCCTCCACTTT	CASSQDLGPGGNSPLHF
-	-	TRBV25-1	TRBJ2-5	12	TGTGCCAGCAGTAGCGGAATGGGGACCCAGTACTTC	CASSSGMGTQYF
-	-	TRBV10-1	TRBJ1-6	12	TGCGCCAGCAGTTCCACAGGATCACCCCTCCACTTT	CASSSTGSPLHF
-	TRBD2	TRBV6-1	TRBJ2-5	16	TGTGCCAGCAGTGTTGGTGGGACTAGCGTCCCTAAGACCCAGTACTTC	CASSVGGTSVPKTQYF
-	-	TRBV18	TRBJ2-5	14	TGTGCCAGCTCGCAGCCCCGGCCATCAGAGACCCAGTACTTC	CASSQPRPSETQYF
-	-	TRBV18	TRBJ1-6	14	TGTGCCAGCTCATCAGACAGGTCCAATTCACCCCTCCACTTT	CASSSDRSNSPLHF
once	-	TRBV6-5	TRBJ2-1	14	TGTGCCAGCAGACCAGGGTATTTCGGCAATGAGCAGTTCTTC	CASRPGYFGNEQFF
-	-	TRBV28	TRBJ2-3	18	TGTGCCAGCAGTTTAAAAGGTCTGTACAGGGTCGGCACAGATACGCAGTATTTT	CASSLKGLYRVGTDTQYF
-	TRBD1	TRBV6-5	TRBJ1-2	14	TGTGCCACCACAGAGACAGGGGGCGCATATGGCTACACCTTC	CATTETGGAYGYTF
-	-	TRBV7-2	TRBJ1-4	13	TGTGCCAGCAGCTTGAATATTAATGAAAAACTGTTTTTT	CASSLNINEKLFF
-	TRBD2	TRBV25-1	TRBJ2-1	13	TGTGCCAGCAGTAAGACCGGGACTAGCAAGCAGTTCTTC	CASSKTGTSKQFF
-	-	TRBV24-1	TRBJ2-5	14	TGTGCCACCAGTGCCGGGACTTCTCAAGAGACCCAGTACTTC	CATSAGTSQETQYF
-	TRBD1	TRBV3-1/TRBV3-2	TRBJ1-1	14	TGTGCCAGCAGCAAAACAGGGGTGAACACTGAAGCTTTCTTT	CASSKTGVNTEAFF
-	-	TRBV27	TRBJ1-2	15	TGTGCCAGCAGTCCCTACCCTGGGTCTAACTATGGCTACACCTTC	CASSPYPGSNYGYTF
-	-	TRBV6-4	TRBJ1-2	13	TGTGCCAGCATCCCAGGGGTCAACTATGGCTACACCTTC	CASIPGVNYGYTF
once	-	TRBV24-1	TRBJ1-2	12	TGTGCCACCTCCGGCGACCCATCCGGCTACACCTTC	CATSGDPSGYTF